This T cell receptor beta chain was profiled in a study of CXCR3-negative and CXCR3-positive naive CD8 T cells. Study-wide findings and caveats: CXCR3-negative and CXCR3-positive naive cells shared comparable TRBV-TRBJ usage, but memory cells did not. The study found comparably high diversity in both naive subsets and much lower diversity in memory CD8+ cells. Hydrophobicity of TRB CDR3s was greater in CXCR3-positive naive cells than in CXCR3-negative naive cells. TCR interaction strength was inferred from TRB CDR3 physicochemistry, as CD5 matched across naive subsets.

UMI-labeled TRB cDNA libraries were prepared by 5' RACE. From its re-call of the 5' RACE reads, TCRdb lists each CDR3 protein once, without DNA. The table lists around 95,000 distinct CDR3 sequences. As regards this clonotype: The antigen is undetermined.

Germline CDR1 and CDR2: LGHNA and YNFKEQ. The CDR3 extends over 15 amino acids. Cells that were CD45RO-CCR7+CD27+CD95- constituted naive CD8+ T cells. The sequenced sample consisted of naive CXCR3+ CD8+ T cells from blood. Regarding subset: CD45RO-CCR7+CD27+CD95- naive CD8+ T cells expressing CXCR3 (TNR3+). This receptor was obtained from a human donor in good health. Some clones in this sample may be carry-over from other donors' samples. The chain has TRBV4-2 and TRBJ2-2. The chain's CDR3 is CASSQDRDVPGELFF.